This is a list of T cell receptor beta chains from one sample in a study of post-analysis software for immune sequencing data. TCRdb reanalysed the PCR reads using MiXCR and keeps one entry per CDR3 protein. The sample comprises fewer than 600,000 distinct CDR3 sequences, roughly 45% of which are singletons, and 9.5% to 13% rests with the top ten. The specimen was blood. Source of these receptors: a girl aged 5 to 17 with multiple sclerosis. CDR3s include the opening cysteine and the closing phenylalanine or tryptophan. Size is omitted from some rows. Given values are once, few, many or a class for expanded clones.

V gene: TRBV5-1; clone size: few; CDR3 protein: CASSWQGGETQYF
V gene: TRBV30; clone size: NA; CDR3 protein: CAWSGGHYGSGTDTQYF
V gene: TRBV29-1; clone size: NA; CDR3 protein: CSVVAGGSYNEQFF
V gene: TRBV24-1; clone size: few; CDR3 protein: CATMRGTEAFF
V gene: TRBV20-1; clone size: NA; CDR3 protein: CSATIAGGPSNNEQFF
V gene: TRBV4-3; clone size: few; CDR3 protein: CASSQEVGKGENNEQYF
V gene: TRBV7-9; clone size: NA; CDR3 protein: CASSPRTSAPYEQYF
V gene: TRBV11-2; clone size: few; CDR3 protein: CASSTRIGRTDTQYF
V gene: TRBV29-1; clone size: few; CDR3 protein: CSVDGRPGSQETQYF
V gene: TRBV19; clone size: NA; CDR3 protein: CATVREGGPNNEQFF
V gene: TRBV11-2; clone size: NA; CDR3 protein: CASSFSPLQRGGSHEQFF
V gene: TRBV5-1; clone size: NA; CDR3 protein: CASSSSDTQYF
V gene: TRBV29-1; clone size: NA; CDR3 protein: CSVSLLAGGSYEQYF
V gene: TRBV5-1; clone size: few; CDR3 protein: CASSLARATNEKLFF
V gene: TRBV5-1; clone size: few; CDR3 protein: CASSLTRVGYEQYF
V gene: TRBV29-1; clone size: NA; CDR3 protein: CTYERGTEAFF
V gene: TRBV29-1; clone size: few; CDR3 protein: CSGADNEQFF
V gene: TRBV4-3; clone size: NA; CDR3 protein: CASSQDPAGEQYF
V gene: TRBV29-1; clone size: few; CDR3 protein: CSVSLAGGYTDTQYF
V gene: TRBV6-6; clone size: few; CDR3 protein: CASVGGGVNQPQHF
V gene: TRBV7-2; clone size: NA; CDR3 protein: CASSPKGGNIYNEQFF
V gene: TRBV7-2; clone size: NA; CDR3 protein: CATTLSSYNEQFF
V gene: TRBV6-2/TRBV6-3; clone size: once; CDR3 protein: CASSGGGYGEQFF
V gene: TRBV6-5; clone size: NA; CDR3 protein: CASSWYGGQSQPQHF
V gene: TRBV11-2; clone size: NA; CDR3 protein: CAGSTKGSETQYF
V gene: TRBV5-5; clone size: few; CDR3 protein: CASSRPGDYNEQFF
V gene: TRBV18; clone size: NA; CDR3 protein: CASSLGTGGMNTEAFF
V gene: TRBV20-1; clone size: few; CDR3 protein: CSAHQGAPYEQYF
V gene: TRBV27; clone size: NA; CDR3 protein: CASSLSLPGLGSHYEQYF
V gene: TRBV20-1; clone size: NA; CDR3 protein: CSATGGRSYEQYF
V gene: TRBV7-2; clone size: few; CDR3 protein: CASSLGRAGRGYNEQFF
V gene: TRBV7-2; clone size: few; CDR3 protein: CASSLMGILETQYF
V gene: TRBV5-1; clone size: few; CDR3 protein: CASSLAGRDGMYEQYF
V gene: TRBV9; clone size: once; CDR3 protein: CASSVGSTQTYEQYF
V gene: TRBV20-1; clone size: few; CDR3 protein: CSARDAVAYEQYF
V gene: TRBV14; clone size: NA; CDR3 protein: CASSPPTSGRTDTQYF
V gene: TRBV2; clone size: NA; CDR3 protein: CASSDGSGDEQFF
V gene: TRBV20-1; clone size: NA; CDR3 protein: CSASRQLQETQYF
V gene: TRBV20-1; clone size: NA; CDR3 protein: CSARDWTSGRVTDTQYF
V gene: TRBV15; clone size: NA; CDR3 protein: CATSITPSGSSYEQYF
V gene: TRBV29-1; clone size: few; CDR3 protein: CSVARGNTEAFF
V gene: TRBV12-3/TRBV12-4; clone size: few; CDR3 protein: CASSTRLAGDYNEQFF
V gene: TRBV6-2/TRBV6-3; clone size: NA; CDR3 protein: CASSAPSLMNTEAFF
V gene: TRBV4-2; clone size: NA; CDR3 protein: CASSQDFGQFANEQFF
V gene: TRBV4-2; clone size: NA; CDR3 protein: CASSREQGQGEKLFF
V gene: TRBV7-2; clone size: few; CDR3 protein: CASSSPMTSGRREQYF
V gene: TRBV2; clone size: NA; CDR3 protein: CASKGSSYEQYF
V gene: TRBV20-1; clone size: NA; CDR3 protein: CSATELTSGVTGELFF
V gene: TRBV12-3/TRBV12-4; clone size: NA; CDR3 protein: CASSSSTSSSYNEQFF
V gene: TRBV6-6; clone size: few; CDR3 protein: CASSYSPEDRGSGYTF
V gene: TRBV12-3/TRBV12-4; clone size: NA; CDR3 protein: CASSFNPQYQETQYF
V gene: TRBV11-2; clone size: NA; CDR3 protein: CASSLDGLAGGLSSYNEQFF
V gene: TRBV29-1; clone size: few; CDR3 protein: CSAAVRGSAAYEQYF
V gene: TRBV28; clone size: few; CDR3 protein: CASRSVAGGGEQFF
V gene: TRBV24-1; clone size: few; CDR3 protein: CATSDSRLADTANEQFF
V gene: TRBV28; clone size: NA; CDR3 protein: CVSETQKITGAQYQETQYF
V gene: TRBV20-1; clone size: NA; CDR3 protein: CSARPLGPIINTEAFF